Listed below are T cell receptor beta chains from one sample, sequenced in a study of OX40 agonist ivuxolimab in advanced cancers. Assay: immunoSEQ multiplex PCR; the TCRdb copy retains only in-frame clones and omits some. In the table there are 75,000 to 100,000 clones, roughly 89% of which are singletons. The sample in question was CD4+ or CD8+ T cells sorted from blood, obtained in a trial of the OX40 agonist ivuxolimab. The receptors derive from an adult with an advanced solid tumor such as melanoma, head and neck, liver or kidney cancer. Each CDR3 is given with its conserved first and last residue. Each record gives: CDR3 protein, CDR3 DNA, clone size, V gene, D gene, J gene. The D gene is left open where the match is weak. Part of the rows lack a size; the others show once, few, many or a class for expanded clones.

CASSPYQDSNTQYF | TGTGCCAGCAGCCCCTACCAGGACTCGAATACGCAGTATTTT | once | TRBV7-3 | . | TRBJ2-3
CASSLQRSTTGELFF | TGTGCCAGCTCACTTCAACGGAGTACCACCGGGGAGCTGTTTTTT | . | TRBV18 | . | TRBJ2-2
CASSVAAGTADTGELFF | TGTGCCAGCAGCGTAGCGGCCGGGACTGCGGACACCGGGGAGCTGTTTTTT | . | TRBV9 | . | TRBJ2-2
CASSLGAGGNTEAFF | TGTGCCAGCAGCTTGGGGGCCGGGGGCAACACTGAAGCTTTCTTT | . | TRBV4-2 | . | TRBJ1-1
CASAIPGTRSSGANVLTF | TGCGCCAGCGCAATACCCGGGACTCGCAGCTCTGGGGCCAACGTCCTGACTTTC | . | TRBV4-1 | . | TRBJ2-6
CASNSRGYEQYF | TGTGCCAGTAACTCCAGGGGCTACGAGCAGTACTTC | . | TRBV28 | . | TRBJ2-7
CASPQTDSANQPQHF | TGTGCCAGCCCACAAACAGACAGCGCAAATCAGCCCCAGCATTTT | . | TRBV21-1 | . | TRBJ1-5
CASSARTVQETQYF | TGTGCCAGCAGTGCTAGGACGGTACAAGAGACCCAGTACTTC | . | TRBV2 | . | TRBJ2-5
CASSLALGEMNTEAFF | TGTGCCAGCAGCTTGGCCCTGGGTGAGATGAACACTGAAGCTTTCTTT | . | TRBV7-2 | . | TRBJ1-1
CASSQDWGAIDYGYTF | TGCGCCAGCAGCCAAGATTGGGGAGCGATCGACTATGGCTACACCTTC | . | TRBV4-1 | . | TRBJ1-2
CASKESVSSNYGYTF | TGCGCCAGCAAAGAATCGGTGAGCTCTAACTATGGCTACACCTTC | . | TRBV5-1 | . | TRBJ1-2
CASSPPSGLENTEAFF | TGTGCCAGCTCACCTCCGTCAGGGTTGGAGAACACTGAAGCTTTCTTT | . | TRBV18 | . | TRBJ1-1